A selection of T cell receptor beta chains follows, all from one sample in a study of blood T cell dynamics during melanoma immunotherapy. Libraries were prepared by immunoSEQ multiplex PCR; TCRdb keeps only in-frame clonotypes and omits some of them. The sample lists over 5,500 clones, 70% to 90% occurring once. The starting material was blood, obtained from a patient treated with checkpoint blockade. These receptors came from a human donor with melanoma. Some clones in this sample may be carry-over from other donors' samples. Each CDR3 is given with its conserved first and last residue. D genes are given only for firm matches. Clone size is given for some rows only: seen once, a few or many times, or a class if the clone is expanded.

length,V,size,D,J,CDR3,DNA
15,TRBV5-1,.,TRBD1,TRBJ1-3,CASSSDRGDGNTIYF,TGCGCCAGCAGCTCGGACAGGGGTGATGGAAACACCATATATTTT
14,TRBV6-5,.,.,TRBJ1-5,CASSLGPGNQPQHF,TGTGCCAGCAGCTTGGGGCCTGGCAATCAGCCCCAGCATTTT
15,TRBV6-8,.,.,TRBJ1-1,CASTLNRRGGTEAFF,TGTGCCAGCACCCTAAACCGCAGGGGCGGCACTGAAGCTTTCTTT
13,TRBV14,.,.,TRBJ2-5,CASSQVGGETQYF,TGTGCCAGCAGCCAAGTTGGGGGTGAGACCCAGTACTTC
13,TRBV6-1,.,TRBD1,TRBJ2-1,CASSGNRGREQFF,TGTGCCAGCAGTGGGAACAGGGGGAGGGAGCAGTTCTTC
13,TRBV6-6,once,.,TRBJ1-2,CTSRTGPTYGYTF,TGTACCAGCAGAACCGGGCCCACCTATGGCTACACCTTC
15,TRBV5-5,.,TRBD1,TRBJ1-2,CASSLEGGSHYGYTF,TGTGCCAGCAGCTTGGAAGGGGGCAGTCACTATGGCTACACCTTC
13,TRBV29-1,.,TRBD1,TRBJ2-5,CSVLDRGPETQYF,TGCAGCGTCCTAGACAGGGGGCCAGAGACCCAGTACTTC
14,TRBV5-7,.,.,TRBJ1-3,CASSSDIFGNTIYF,TGTGCCAGCAGCTCGGACATTTTTGGAAACACCATATATTTT
15,TRBV19,.,TRBD1,TRBJ2-1,CASTAGTGNYNEQFF,TGTGCCAGTACCGCCGGGACAGGAAACTACAATGAGCAGTTCTTC
14,TRBV6-1,.,.,TRBJ2-1,CASRASLDYNEQFF,TGTGCCAGCAGGGCGTCACTGGATTACAATGAGCAGTTCTTC
16,TRBV7-3,.,.,TRBJ1-6,CASSLTPQGSNSPLHF,TGTGCCAGCAGCTTAACCCCCCAGGGTTCGAATTCACCCCTCCACTTT
14,TRBV5-6,.,.,TRBJ2-7,CASSLASGSYEQYF,TGTGCCAGCAGCTTAGCTTCGGGTTCCTACGAGCAGTACTTC
15,TRBV2,.,.,TRBJ1-6,CASRAVGSDNSPLHF,TGTGCCAGCAGGGCGGTGGGATCGGATAATTCACCCCTCCACTTT
12,TRBV6-6,.,.,TRBJ1-4,CASGGVGTYLFF,TGTGCCAGCGGGGGGGTGGGGACCTACCTGTTTTTT
12,TRBV7-9,.,.,TRBJ1-2,CASSETGYGYTF,TGTGCCAGCAGCGAGACTGGGTATGGCTACACCTTC
14,TRBV2,.,TRBD1,TRBJ2-5,CASALRQGQETQYF,TGTGCCAGCGCCCTACGACAGGGGCAAGAGACCCAGTACTTC
15,TRBV19,.,.,TRBJ2-7,CASSMSAGTSYEQYF,TGTGCCAGTAGTATGTCGGCCGGAACTTCCTACGAGCAGTACTTC
15,TRBV2,.,TRBD2,TRBJ2-1,CASRIRGGYDNEQFF,TGTGCCAGCAGGATACGGGGGGGCTACGACAATGAGCAGTTCTTC
16,TRBV4-1,.,TRBD1,TRBJ1-4,CASSQESDRAGEKLFF,TGCGCCAGCAGCCAAGAAAGTGACAGGGCCGGGGAAAAACTGTTTTTT
14,TRBV21-1,.,.,TRBJ2-1,CASSSSRQGGGQFF,TGTGCCAGCAGCTCCAGTCGACAGGGTGGAGGGCAGTTCTTC
14,TRBV28,.,.,TRBJ1-4,CASSLRGTNEKLFF,TGTGCCAGCAGCCTCCGCGGAACTAATGAAAAACTGTTTTTT
13,TRBV6-6,.,.,TRBJ1-5,CASSRNTDQPQHF,TGTGCCAGCAGCCGCAACACGGATCAGCCTCAGCATTTT